These 29 T cell receptor beta chains came from one sample sequenced in a study of identical twins. TCRdb re-called the 5' RACE reads through MiXCR, storing one row per CDR3 protein. The sample includes more than 400,000 distinct CDR3 sequences, roughly 15% of them seen just once. These data were also filed under a second study, of yellow fever vaccine responses in identical twins.

What was sequenced was CD4+ T cells sorted from blood. The source is a woman aged 18-35 years in good health.

This clonotype was counted ten times or more. V gene TRBV12-3 or TRBV12-4 combines with J gene TRBJ1-1, with 9 bases matching TRBD1. The CDR3 covers 14 residues. The V and J ends lost 5 bases and 3 bases, in that order; junction bases with no gene match: 4. The CDR3 DNA is TGTGCCAGCAGTACAGGGGGCGCGGACACTGAAGCTTTCTTT. Its protein product is CASSTGGADTEAFF.

This clonotype has only a few counts. The chain employs TRBV2 and TRBJ2-7; 10 nucleotides line up with TRBD1. Germline V gene lookup returns CDR1 SNHLY and CDR2 FYNNEI. The CDR3 is 14 residues long. V lost 4 bases to trimming and J lost 3 bases; unmatched junction nucleotides: 3. The CDR3 is CASSGDRGNYEQYF. As DNA, the CDR3 is TGTGCCAGCAGTGGGGACAGGGGAAACTACGAGCAGTACTTC.

This chain uses TRBV4-1 with TRBJ1-1; the D is unclear. V gave up 4 bases and J gave up 0 bases, with 12 bases separating them. The CDR3 extends over 15 amino acids. Germline V gene data show CDR1 as MGHRA and CDR2 as YSYEKL. The DNA for the CDR3 is TGCGCCAGCAGCCGGATCCTGCTGGTGAACACTGAAGCTTTCTTT. Amino acids: CASSRILLVNTEAFF.

In this sample, this clonotype turned up a few times. The chain combines TRBV20-1 with TRBJ2-3; D is perhaps TRBD1 or TRBD2 (5 bases each). The CDR3 runs 14 residues. Trimming removed 6 bases at V and 5 bases at J, with 18 bases between. The germline V gene encodes CDR1 DFQATT and CDR2 SNEGSKA (reference sequence). The chain's CDR3 is CSATGRKGGDTQYF. The CDR3 DNA reads TGCAGTGCAACGGGACGAAAAGGTGGAGATACGCAGTATTTT.

J is TRBJ2-7 and V is TRBV29-1; TRBD2 matches 11 bases. Germline V gives CDR1 SQVTM, CDR2 ANQGSEA. V was pared by 4 bases and J by 7 bases, with 9 bases of the junction left unmatched. The CDR3 has 14 residues. The CDR3 DNA reads as TGCAGCGTTGGGGTAGCGGGAGGGCCAGGAGAGCAGTACTTC. Translation gives CSVGVAGGPGEQYF.

CDR3 loop: CASSVVGSNEQFF. The CDR3 nucleotides read TGCGCCAGCAGTGTGGTGGGTAGCAATGAGCAGTTCTTC. The V and J genes are TRBV10-1 and TRBJ2-1; D is uncertain. Per germline, CDR1 WNHNN and CDR2 SYGVQD (reference sequence). The CDR3 length is 13 residues. V was shortened by 4 bases and J by 6 bases, with 10 bases between the two germline ends.

The V and J genes are TRBV18 and TRBJ2-7; TRBD1 aligns across 7 bases. There are 15 residues in the CDR3. With V trimmed by 0 bases and J by 6 bases, 8 bases remained unmatched. Germline CDR1 reads KGHSH; CDR2 reads LQKENI. CDR3 nucleotides: TGTGCCAGCTCACCACCTTGGACAGGAGTCTCCGAGCAGTACTTC. Translating it yields CASSPPWTGVSEQYF.

V usage is TRBV2 and J usage is TRBJ1-1; D gene ambiguous. The CDR3 covers 12 residues. Between the trimmed V and J ends, which lost 4 bases and 4 bases, there was a span of 7 bases. Germline assignment: CDR1 SNHLY and CDR2 FYNNEI. This CDR3 is CASSGQGTEAFF. In DNA, the CDR3 is TGTGCCAGCAGTGGCCAAGGCACTGAAGCTTTCTTT.

V and J are TRBV9 and TRBJ2-1, with 9 bases fitting TRBD1. The junction had 4 bases not matched to a gene; V was cut back by 3 bases and J by 9 bases. Germline CDR1 reads SGDLS; CDR2 reads YYNGEE. This CDR3 is built from 13 residues. The CDR3 DNA is TGTGCCAGCAGCGGGGACAGGGAAGGTGAGCAGTTCTTC. It encodes CASSGDREGEQFF. Using reference TRBV9 and TRBJ2-1 for the parts outside the CDR3, the full variable domain is DSGVTQTPKHLITATGQRVTLRCSPRSGDLSVYWYQQSLDQGLQFLIQYYNGEERAKGNILERFSAQQFPDLHSELNLSSLELGDSALYFCASSGDREGEQFFGPGTRLTVL.

The genes are TRBV5-1 and TRBJ2-1; D might be TRBD2 (5 bases). The CDR3 runs to 18 residues. V lost 0 bases and J 9 bases, leaving 25 bases between the germline ends. Germline CDR1 reads SGHRS; CDR2 reads YFSETQ. Here the CDR3 reads CASSLVASQAVGGGEQFF. The CDR3 DNA follows: TGCGCCAGCAGCTTGGTGGCTAGCCAGGCCGTGGGTGGCGGTGAGCAGTTCTTC.

The chain links TRBV4-2 to TRBJ2-5, with 9 bases fitting TRBD1. The CDR3 is 16 residues long. V shed 4 bases and J 0 bases; nucleotides not matched to a gene: 6. The germline V gene has CDR1 LGHNA and CDR2 YNFKEQ. The CDR3 nucleotides read TGTGCCAGCAGCCCATCCGGGACAGGGAACCAAGAGACCCAGTACTTC. Translated: CASSPSGTGNQETQYF.

The chain joins TRBV27 to TRBJ2-4; possibly TRBD1 or TRBD2 for D (5 bases each). This CDR3 contains 13 residues. Trimming pared 7 bases from V and 6 bases from J, leaving 13 bases between. Per germline, CDR1 MNHEY and CDR2 SMNVEV (reference sequence). CDR3 DNA sequence: TGTGCCAGCAAGGGGACCGCGGGAAACATTCAGTACTTC. Encoded protein: CASKGTAGNIQYF.

This clonotype was picked up many times. The chain recombines TRBV5-1 with TRBJ2-3; no clear D. Germline values: CDR1 SGHRS, CDR2 YFSETQ. The CDR3 extends over 17 amino acids. V lost 1 base, J lost 6 bases, and 21 bases lay in between. The CDR3: CASSLFHSGVLADTQYF. The CDR3 nucleotides read TGCGCCAGCAGCTTGTTCCATAGTGGAGTTCTCGCGGATACGCAGTATTTT.

This clonotype was counted ten times or more. This rearrangement joins TRBV12-3 or TRBV12-4 to TRBJ2-3; 8 bases match TRBD1. The CDR3 has 15 residues. Unmatched junction bases numbered 6, after V lost 3 bases and J lost 4 bases. CDR3 sequence reads: CASSFLGQVADTQYF. As DNA, the CDR3 is TGTGCCAGCAGTTTCCTGGGACAGGTAGCAGATACGCAGTATTTT.

The CDR3 spells CSVVKTSGSRNEQFF. The CDR3 DNA reads TGCAGCGTGGTTAAGACTAGCGGGAGCAGGAATGAGCAGTTCTTC. The chain combines TRBV29-1 with TRBJ2-1; 12 bases are shared with TRBD2. The CDR3 contains 15 residues. Germline V CDR1 and CDR2: SQVTM, ANQGSEA. V shed 6 bases and J 7 bases; nucleotides not matched to a gene: 10.

The chain couples TRBV29-1 to TRBJ2-5, with a weak D call TRBD1 (6 bases). Germline CDR1 SQVTM, CDR2 ANQGSEA. V was cut by 7 bases and J by 6 bases, with 15 bases left in between. There are 12 residues in the CDR3. The CDR3 DNA reads TGCAGCGCCCCCCTAGGGGGACAGACCCAGTACTTC. Translating it yields CSAPLGGQTQYF.

This clonotype was seen more than once but under ten times. This chain connects TRBV6-5 to TRBJ2-4; tentatively, D is TRBD2 (5 bases). Trimming shortened V by 4 bases and J by 6 bases, and 13 bases separated the two germline ends. This CDR3 is built from 14 residues. Germline CDR1 and CDR2: MNHEY and SVGAGI. The CDR3 DNA reads TGTGCCAGCAGTTCTCCTGGACGGGGAAACATTCAGTACTTC. This gives the protein CASSSPGRGNIQYF.

The chain couples TRBV4-1 to TRBJ2-1; 7 bases are a match to TRBD2. The CDR3 sequence is 16 residues long. In germline, CDR1 is MGHRA, CDR2 YSYEKL. V trimming: 5 bases; J trimming: 2 bases; junction bases outside the gene matches: 9. The CDR3 bases are TGCGCCAGCAGCGCCCAAATGAGCGGGACCTACAATGAGCAGTTCTTC. This gives the protein CASSAQMSGTYNEQFF.

A few counts support this clonotype. The V call is TRBV6-5, the J call TRBJ1-1; TRBD1 matches 7 bases. The CDR3 has 14 amino acids. V trimming: 4 bases; J trimming: 6 bases; junction bases outside the gene matches: 8. Germline-derived CDR1 and CDR2 are MNHEY and SVGAGI. Here the CDR3 reads CASSSTGIAAEAFF. CDR3 nucleotides: TGTGCCAGCAGTTCGACAGGGATAGCAGCTGAAGCTTTCTTT.

Comments on this clonotype: Relative to the germline gene, one junction end is altered; a read error may explain this. The chain carries TRBV20-1 and TRBJ1-5; 7 nucleotides align to TRBD1. The CDR3 length is 14 residues. Germline V CDR1 and CDR2: DFQATT, SNEGSKA (reference sequence). CDR3 sequence reads: CRARSGTEYQPQHF. For the CDR3, the DNA is TGCCGTGCTAGGTCCGGGACAGAATATCAGCCCCAGCATTTT.

This chain connects TRBV29-1 to TRBJ2-2; a possible D gene is TRBD2 (7 bases). Germline V CDR1 and CDR2: SQVTM, ANQGSEA. The V end was cut by 6 bases, the J end by 6 bases, with 17 bases between. The CDR3 totals 14 residues. CDR3 coding DNA: TGCAGCGTGGGGAAGGAGGGGGGGCCCGGGGAGCTGTTTTTT. Amino acids: CSVGKEGGPGELFF.

This clonotype was detected only a few times. The J gene is TRBJ2-3, the V gene TRBV29-1; the D is unclear. The ends were cut back, 6 bases at V and 4 bases at J, with 17 bases in the middle. CDR3 length equals 14 residues. CDR1 SQVTM and CDR2 ANQGSEA come from the germline V gene. In DNA form, the CDR3 reads TGCAGCGTCTTGGCCGATACTGGTCCAGATACGCAGTATTTT. Its protein is CSVLADTGPDTQYF.

The chain is built from TRBV20-1 and TRBJ2-5; 11 nucleotides line up with TRBD2. The germline V gene encodes CDR1 DFQATT and CDR2 SNEGSKA (reference sequence). The CDR3 spans 16 residues. After removal of 1 base from V and 3 bases from J, the junction contained 7 bases not matched to a gene. CDR3 region: CSARVMTSGEKETQYF. The CDR3 DNA follows: TGCAGTGCTAGAGTCATGACTAGCGGGGAAAAAGAGACCCAGTACTTC.

The V gene is TRBV12-3 or TRBV12-4, the J gene TRBJ2-2; TRBD1 might be the D (5 bases). The germline V and J ends were trimmed by 6 bases and 4 bases, with 15 bases remaining between them. This CDR3 region has 15 residues. The CDR3 region is CASSTPRVVTGELFF. In nucleotides, the CDR3 is TGTGCCAGCAGCACCCCCAGGGTAGTCACCGGGGAGCTGTTTTTT.

The V call is TRBV5-6, the J call TRBJ1-6; D call uncertain. The CDR3 contains 15 residues. V was clipped by 6 bases and J by 7 bases, with 17 bases between them. Germline V gene data show CDR1 as SGHDT and CDR2 as YYEEEE. Here the CDR3 reads CASIQTPAGNSPLHF. DNA for the CDR3: TGTGCCAGCATCCAGACGCCGGCCGGGAATTCACCCCTCCACTTT.

This clonotype was seen only a few times. V and J are TRBV5-5 and TRBJ2-3, with D perhaps being TRBD1 or TRBD2 (5 bases each). This CDR3 is built from 16 residues. Germline CDR1 reads SGHKS; CDR2 reads YYEKEE (reference sequence). Trimming pared 1 base from V and 4 bases from J, leaving 16 bases between. The CDR3 sequence is CASSLFRGLGPDTQYF. CDR3 nucleotides: TGTGCCAGCAGCTTGTTTCGAGGGTTGGGGCCAGATACGCAGTATTTT.

The J gene is TRBJ1-1, the V gene TRBV6-5, with 9 positions matching TRBD1. V dropped 1 base and J dropped 4; count of bases not matched to a gene: 10. The CDR3 covers 17 residues. Germline V gene data show CDR1 as MNHEY and CDR2 as SVGAGI. CDR3 nucleotides: TGTGCCAGCAGTTACTTTGTGCCCGGGACAGGGCTCACTGAAGCTTTCTTT. Residues: CASSYFVPGTGLTEAFF.

The chain recombines TRBV12-3 or TRBV12-4 with TRBJ2-2; TRBD2 matches 7 bases. With V trimmed by 3 bases and J by 6 bases, 7 bases remained unmatched. The CDR3 totals 15 residues. The CDR3 sequence: CASSFGGGISGELFF. Here the CDR3 DNA reads TGTGCCAGCAGTTTTGGGGGGGGTATCTCCGGGGAGCTGTTTTTT.

In this sample, this clonotype turned up many times. The chain employs TRBV7-6 and TRBJ2-3, with 7 positions matching TRBD2. The CDR3 has 16 residues. V lost 3 bases, J lost 0 bases, and 6 bases stayed unmatched. CDR1 SGHVS and CDR2 FNYEAQ come from the germline V gene. The CDR3 DNA follows: TGTGCCAGCAGCTTCCCAGCGGGAACTAGCACAGATACGCAGTATTTT. It yields the protein CASSFPAGTSTDTQYF.